A selection of T cell receptor beta chains follows, all from one sample in a study of shared clonotypes between healthy human individuals. Generated by immunoSEQ multiplex PCR, the TCRdb table keeps only in-frame clones and is missing some. The sample shows hundreds of thousands of clones, 92% of them seen only once. The sequencing input was naive CD8+ T cells sorted from blood. These receptors all come from a man in his thirties or forties in good health. Each CDR3 is given with its conserved first and last residue. The D gene is left open where the match is weak. Expanded clones get a size class; other rows say once, few or many, or leave the size out.

TRBV7-9	once	TRBJ2-7	NA	TGTGCCAGCAGCTTAAGGGGCACATACGAGCAGTACTTC	CASSLRGTYEQYF
TRBV6-6	once	TRBJ2-7	NA	TGTGCCAGCAGTTTCGACATTCCGGGGGAGTTCCACGAGCAGTACTTC	CASSFDIPGEFHEQYF
TRBV29-1	NA	TRBJ2-1	TRBD2	TGCAGCGTTGAAATCTGGACTAGCAGCTCCTACAATGAGCAGTTCTTC	CSVEIWTSSSYNEQFF
TRBV2	NA	TRBJ2-5	NA	TGTGCCAGCAGTGAATTCGGGGAGATTCAAGAGACCCAGTACTTC	CASSEFGEIQETQYF
TRBV27	NA	TRBJ2-4	NA	TGTGCCAGCACCAAACAAGAGGGCGAGGGCATTCAGTACTTC	CASTKQEGEGIQYF
TRBV5-4	NA	TRBJ1-2	TRBD1	TGTGCCAGCAGCACGGACAGGGGAGGTAACGGCTACACCTTC	CASSTDRGGNGYTF
TRBV7-9	NA	TRBJ1-1	NA	TGTGCCAGCAGCCCCACCCTGGGACACGCGAACACTGAAGCTTTCTTT	CASSPTLGHANTEAFF
TRBV7-9	NA	TRBJ1-5	TRBD1	TGTGCCAGCAGTTCTACCTCCGGAGGGACAGGGATCAATCAGCCCCAGCATTTT	CASSSTSGGTGINQPQHF
TRBV27	NA	TRBJ2-5	NA	TGTGCCAGCAGTTTAGGGGTTCGCATAGAGACCCAGTACTTC	CASSLGVRIETQYF
TRBV7-8	NA	TRBJ1-1	NA	TGTGCCAGCAGCCTACGCCAGGGAGGAACTGAAGCTTTCTTT	CASSLRQGGTEAFF
TRBV27	NA	TRBJ1-2	NA	TGTGCCAGCAGCCTTCGGGGCAGCCGCTATGGCTACACCTTC	CASSLRGSRYGYTF
TRBV6-1	NA	TRBJ2-1	TRBD1	TGTGCCAGCAGTGAAGCCGCGCGACCCGGACAGGGTTGGGAATACAATGAGCAGTTCTTC	CASSEAARPGQGWEYNEQFF
TRBV9	NA	TRBJ2-1	TRBD2	TGTGCCAGCTCTGGGGGCGGGAGGGTCTCCTACAATGAGCAGTTCTTC	CASSGGGRVSYNEQFF
TRBV11-2	NA	TRBJ2-4	TRBD1	TGTGCCAGCAGCGTCACAGGGGGAATGGACATTCAGTACTTC	CASSVTGGMDIQYF
TRBV11-2	NA	TRBJ2-7	NA	TGTGCCAGCAGCTTAGTTTTAGGTCGCGAGCAGTACTTC	CASSLVLGREQYF
TRBV19	NA	TRBJ1-4	NA	TGTGCCAGTAGTACGCCCAGCCTGGGTGAAAAACTGTTTTTT	CASSTPSLGEKLFF
TRBV15	NA	TRBJ2-7	NA	TGTGCCACCAGCAGATCCGGGACTCATAGCTCCTACGAGCAGTACTTC	CATSRSGTHSSYEQYF
TRBV11-2	NA	TRBJ2-5	TRBD2	TGTGCCAGCAGCCCAGGCGGTGTAGCGGGACAAGAGACCCAGTACTTC	CASSPGGVAGQETQYF
TRBV10-2	NA	TRBJ2-7	TRBD2	TGCGCCAGCATGGGCGGGAGCTACGAGCAGTACTTC	CASMGGSYEQYF
TRBV29-1	once	TRBJ2-3	NA	TGCAGCGTTGAATCGATGGGCACAGATACGCAGTATTTT	CSVESMGTDTQYF
TRBV30	NA	TRBJ1-1	NA	TGTGCCTGGAGTGTAGGGCAGGGTAACACTGAAGCTTTCTTT	CAWSVGQGNTEAFF
TRBV28	NA	TRBJ2-3	TRBD2	TGTGCCAGCAGTTTTAACCAGCGGGACCGCACAGATACGCAGTATTTT	CASSFNQRDRTDTQYF
TRBV20-1	NA	TRBJ2-1	NA	TGCAGTGCTAGAGATTTTGATGAGCAGTTCTTC	CSARDFDEQFF
TRBV6-4	NA	TRBJ1-5	NA	TGTGCCAGCAGTGATCCTGGATCGGGACGGATTAGCAATCAGCCCCAGCATTTT	CASSDPGSGRISNQPQHF
TRBV27	NA	TRBJ2-7	TRBD1	TGTGCCAGCAGTCGAGCCGGGACAGGTCTGACCTACGAGCAGTACTTC	CASSRAGTGLTYEQYF
TRBV2	NA	TRBJ2-1	TRBD1	TGTGCCAGCAGTGATTGGGGGCAGGGGGCTTACAATGAGCAGTTCTTC	CASSDWGQGAYNEQFF
TRBV30	NA	TRBJ2-2	TRBD1	TGTGCCTGGAGTCAGGGGGTGGGTTTTGGAAGGGAGCTGTTTTTT	CAWSQGVGFGRELFF
TRBV15	NA	TRBJ2-7	NA	TGTGCCACCAGCAGAGATCGAGGAATACACTACGAGCAGTACTTC	CATSRDRGIHYEQYF
TRBV7-6	once	TRBJ2-3	NA	TGTGCCAGCAGCTTAGGCCAGGCGAGCACAGATACGCAGTATTTT	CASSLGQASTDTQYF
TRBV11-2	once	TRBJ2-7	NA	TGTGCCAGCAGCTGGGACTTCTCCTACGAGCAGTACTTC	CASSWDFSYEQYF
TRBV5-6	NA	TRBJ1-2	TRBD1	TGTGCCAGCAGCCCCTCAACGACAGGGGGAGTCTTCTATGGCTACACCTTC	CASSPSTTGGVFYGYTF
TRBV19	NA	TRBJ2-7	TRBD2	TGTGCCAGTAGTACTCTAGCGGGAGCGTACTACGAGCAGTACTTC	CASSTLAGAYYEQYF
TRBV27	NA	TRBJ2-2	TRBD2	TGTGCCAGCAGACTAAAGACTAGCGGGAGCTCCGGGGAGCTGTTTTTT	CASRLKTSGSSGELFF
TRBV11-2	NA	TRBJ2-3	NA	TGTGCCAGCACCCCGTACAGCTCTTTGGGACCCTCGGATACGCAGTATTTT	CASTPYSSLGPSDTQYF
TRBV18	NA	TRBJ2-7	TRBD1	TGTGCCAGCTCACCGTTTCCAGGGGGTTCCTACGAGCAGTACTTC	CASSPFPGGSYEQYF
TRBV5-1	NA	TRBJ2-7	NA	TGCGCCACCTCGGACGGTTTCCTCTCCTACGAGCAGTACTTC	CATSDGFLSYEQYF
TRBV2	NA	TRBJ2-5	TRBD2	TGTGCCAGCACATGGACTAGCGGTTACCAAGAGACCCAGTACTTC	CASTWTSGYQETQYF
TRBV7-8	NA	TRBJ2-7	NA	TGTGCCAGCAGCTTAAAGGGCAACGAGCAGTACTTC	CASSLKGNEQYF
TRBV5-1	NA	TRBJ2-7	NA	TGCGCCAGCAGCTTGGGTGGTAGCGATCCCTCTGAGCAGTACTTC	CASSLGGSDPSEQYF
TRBV7-9	NA	TRBJ1-4	NA	TGTGCCAGCAGCTTGGGTAATGAAAAACTGTTTTTT	CASSLGNEKLFF
TRBV7-9	NA	TRBJ1-2	NA	TGTGCCAGCAGCTTAGCATTCGGGCTGGATGGCTACACCTTC	CASSLAFGLDGYTF